This T cell receptor beta chain appears in the sequencing data of a study of CD8 T cells in ankylosing spondylitis. Notes on this clonotype: Its target is unknown.

Germline lookup yields CDR1 LNHNV and CDR2 YYDKDF (reference sequence). The CDR3 covers 17 residues. Trimming at V came to 0 bases and at J to 4 bases, leaving 5 bases not matched to a gene. Study-level findings and limits: Disease-linked clones were found to be CD8+ and relatively rare in peripheral blood. Fewer than ten highly homologous variants made up a TCR beta motif that seemed to typify ankylosing spondylitis blood. Matched synovial fluid from ankylosing spondylitis patients was reported to be enriched for disease-linked clones. In synovial fluid and blood from reactive arthritis, some motif variants were previously reported.

Quantitative 5'-RACE with molecular barcodes produced the TCR beta libraries. TCRdb re-derived calls from the 5' RACE reads in MiXCR, one entry per CDR3 protein. The sample lists 670,000 or so distinct CDR3 sequences; around 19% were seen once. Source material: blood, either unsorted or a sorted T cell fraction (not recorded which). The chain couples TRBV15 to TRBJ2-2; 10 bases align to TRBD2. This clonotype was obtained from a male donor with ankylosing spondylitis. CDR3 nucleotide sequence: TGTGCCACCAGCAGAGATAGTCTAGCGGGAGTCACCGGGGAGCTGTTTTTT. Protein sequence: CATSRDSLAGVTGELFF. The full variable domain, rest sourced from reference TRBV15 and TRBJ2-2, is DAMVIQNPRYQVTQFGKPVTLSCSQTLNHNVMYWYQQKSSQAPKLLFHYYDKDFNNEADTPDNFQSRRPNTSFCFLDIRSPGLGDTAMYLCATSRDSLAGVTGELFFGEGSRLTVL.